The 20 T cell receptor beta chains in this list originate from one sample, sequenced in a study of CD8+ T cells in alopecia areata. The sequencing template was cDNA reverse transcribed from extracted RNA. Measured with immunoSEQ multiplex PCR; TCRdb has only the in-frame clones, and not every one. The data show fewer than 250,000 clones, around 62% seen once. The sequenced sample was CD4+ T cells sorted from blood, obtained at week 0. The source of these receptors is a human donor with alopecia areata.

This clone appeared many times. The V and J genes are TRBV19 and TRBJ2-1, with 10 bases fitting TRBD1. Germline-derived CDR1 and CDR2 are LNHDA and SQIVND (reference sequence). Germline trimming cut 4 bases from V and 2 bases from J; bases unmatched to any gene: 2. The CDR3 covers 15 residues. The CDR3 nucleotides read TGTGCCAGTAGTAGACAGGGGGCAACCTACAATGAGCAGTTCTTC. Translating gives CASSRQGATYNEQFF.

The rearrangement joins TRBV30 to TRBJ1-1; D gene unclear. Germline CDR1 and CDR2: GTSNPN and SVGIG (reference sequence). V was cut by 4 bases and J by 4 bases, with 16 bases left in between. The CDR3 consists of 14 residues. CDR3: CAWTFNAGFTEAFF. CDR3 sequence (DNA): TGTGCCTGGACATTCAACGCGGGATTCACTGAAGCTTTCTTT.

This clone came up a few times. V usage is TRBV23-1 and J usage is TRBJ2-7, with D possibly matching TRBD2 (5 bases). TRBV23-1 falls under the ORF class, with uncertain function. This CDR3 spans 12 amino acids. V lost 5 bases to trimming and J lost 2 bases, with 7 bases between them. The CDR3 DNA sequence: TGCGCCAGCAGTTCCGGGACCTACGAGCAGTACTTC. This gives the protein CASSSGTYEQYF.

This clone was seen only once. The chain combines TRBV19 with TRBJ1-2; D is unresolved. Trimming removed 3 bases at V and 5 bases at J, with 13 bases between. This CDR3 spans 14 amino acids. CDR1 is LNHDA and CDR2 is SQIVND in the germline V gene (reference sequence). CDR3: CASSMAGIGYGYTF. The CDR3 DNA follows: TGTGCCAGTAGTATGGCCGGGATTGGATATGGCTACACCTTC.

The chain's CDR3 is CASSASTGEAYEQYF. The CDR3 DNA reads as TGTGCCAGCAGCGCGTCGACAGGGGAAGCCTACGAGCAGTACTTC. The chain uses TRBV9 and TRBJ2-7; the match to TRBD1 covers 8 bases. Germline V gives CDR1 SGDLS, CDR2 YYNGEE. J was trimmed by 2 bases and V by 3 bases; bases with no gene match: 7. The CDR3 is 15 residues long.

The chain combines TRBV27 with TRBJ1-2, with 8 bases aligning to TRBD1. The CDR3 is made up of 16 amino acids. CDR1 MNHEY and CDR2 SMNVEV come from the germline V gene (reference sequence). V was pared by 7 bases and J by 4 bases, with 14 bases of the junction left unmatched. In DNA, the CDR3 is TGTGCCAGCATCCTAGGGGGGACAGGAAAGCCCTATGGCTACACCTTC. This encodes CASILGGTGKPYGYTF.

The chain links TRBV2 to TRBJ1-5, with D unclear. Looked up from germline, CDR1 is SNHLY and CDR2 is FYNNEI. V lost 2 bases and J lost 9, with 14 bases in between. CDR3 size: 14 residues. The CDR3 DNA reads TGTGCCAGCAGTGAAATGGACCCAAGGTCGCCCCAGCATTTT. This gives the protein CASSEMDPRSPQHF.

The CDR3 coding sequence is TGCAGCGCTCGGGACAGCGGAACCGGGGAGCTGTTTTTT. Protein: CSARDSGTGELFF. The chain has TRBV29-1 and TRBJ2-2; 7 bases are shared with TRBD1. The CDR3 is 13 amino acids. The trim removed 7 bases at V and 5 bases at J, leaving 7 bases unmatched. Germline V CDR1 and CDR2: SQVTM, ANQGSEA.

This clone was detected only a few times. This chain uses TRBV5-6 with TRBJ2-6; the D is unclear. The length of the CDR3 is 12 residues. Germline CDR1 reads SGHDT; CDR2 reads YYEEEE. With 5 bases removed from V and 3 bases from J, the gap between germline ends came to 3 bases. The CDR3 DNA is TGTGCCAGCAGGGGTGGGGCCAACGTCCTGACTTTC. Its translation: CASRGGANVLTF.

Written as DNA, the CDR3 is TGTGCCTGGATCAGGAGGACTAGCGGGTACTACAATGAGCAGTTCTTC. It specifies CAWIRRTSGYYNEQFF. The V call is TRBV30, the J call TRBJ2-1; 11 bases fit TRBD2. Trimming took 4 bases from V and 3 from J; bases not matched to a gene: 8. The CDR3 has 16 amino acids. Germline assignment: CDR1 GTSNPN and CDR2 SVGIG (reference sequence).

The chain employs TRBV6-5 and TRBJ2-3; TRBD1 agrees at 7 bases. Germline lookup yields CDR1 MNHEY and CDR2 SVGAGI. Trimming removed 6 bases from V and 3 bases from J; junction bases left unmatched: 9. This CDR3 is built from 15 residues. Here the CDR3 reads CASRLTLQGTDTQYF. As DNA, the CDR3 is TGTGCCAGCAGACTCACCCTACAGGGGACAGATACGCAGTATTTT.

This chain uses TRBV4-1 with TRBJ2-7; the D gene is possibly TRBD1 (6 bases). Germline assignment: CDR1 MGHRA and CDR2 YSYEKL. This CDR3 spans 16 amino acids. The V end was cut by 0 bases, the J end by 2 bases, with 14 bases between. CDR3 DNA: TGCGCCAGCAGCCAAGATGGGACACCGTATGCCTACGAGCAGTACTTC. Translating gives CASSQDGTPYAYEQYF.

This clone has just one count. V gene TRBV29-1 combines with J gene TRBJ2-1; 7 positions match TRBD2. CDR3 length: 12 amino acids. V lost 7 bases and J lost 5; bases outside the gene matches: 5. CDR1 and CDR2 (germline): SQVTM, ANQGSEA. The CDR3 loop reads CSARDYNNEQFF. The CDR3 DNA sequence: TGCAGCGCCCGGGACTACAACAATGAGCAGTTCTTC.

This chain uses TRBV9 with TRBJ2-7, with TRBD2 matching 11 bases. CDR3 length: 14 residues. Germline V gene lookup returns CDR1 SGDLS and CDR2 YYNGEE. V shed 0 bases, J shed 6 bases, and the junction held 2 bases outside the gene matches. The CDR3 DNA follows: TGTGCCAGCAGCGTAGAACTAGCGGGAGTCGAGCAGTACTTC. It yields the protein CASSVELAGVEQYF.

This chain joins TRBV29-1 and TRBJ2-3; perhaps D is TRBD1 or TRBD2 (6 bases each). This CDR3 region has 12 residues. Trimming took off 7 bases at V and 2 bases at J, with 10 bases between the two ends. The germline CDR1 and CDR2 sequences are SQVTM and ANQGSEA. The CDR3 DNA reads TGCAGCGCCGGGGGCATCACAGATACGCAGTATTTT. This codes for CSAGGITDTQYF.

This clone came up a few times. The rearrangement uses TRBV2 and TRBJ2-5; tentative D call: TRBD2 (6 bases). Germline-derived CDR1 and CDR2 are SNHLY and FYNNEI. The V and J ends lost 8 bases and 5 bases respectively, with 9 bases between them. CDR3 length: 11 residues. CDR3 sequence reads: CASGTVETQYF. CDR3 nucleotides: TGTGCCAGCGGGACTGTGGAGACCCAGTACTTC. The complete variable domain, with remaining parts taken from reference TRBV2 and TRBJ2-5, reads EPEVTQTPSHQVTQMGQEVILRCVPISNHLYFYWYRQILGQKVEFLVSFYNNEISEKSEIFDDQFSVERPDGSNFTLKIRSTKLEDSAMYFCASGTVETQYFGPGTRLLVL.

This clone turned up a few times. The rearrangement links TRBV11-2 to TRBJ2-4, with a possible D match to TRBD1 (6 bases). Trimming cost V 5 bases and J 7 bases, with 6 bases left between them. The germline gives CDR1 SGHAT, CDR2 FQNNGV. The CDR3 contains 11 residues. The DNA for the CDR3 is TGTGCCAGCAGCCAGGGGAACATTCAGTACTTC. Translation gives CASSQGNIQYF.

The genes are TRBV6-1 and TRBJ2-7; the D gene is possibly TRBD2 (7 bases). V was clipped by 4 bases and J by 3 bases, with 19 bases between them. CDR1 is MNHNS, CDR2 SASEGT, per germline. The CDR3 loop spans 16 amino acids. The CDR3 is CASSVGGGGHYYEQYF. Here the CDR3 DNA reads TGTGCCAGCAGTGTTGGAGGCGGGGGCCATTACTACGAGCAGTACTTC.

This clone has a handful of counts. The J gene is TRBJ1-5, the V gene TRBV18; 7 positions match TRBD1. The CDR3 is 14 residues long. V dropped 5 bases and J dropped 1; count of bases not matched to a gene: 2. Germline CDR1 and CDR2: KGHSH and LQKENI. The CDR3 region has the DNA TGTGCCAGCTCATGGGACAGAAGCAATCAGCCCCAGCATTTT. Translated, it gives CASSWDRSNQPQHF.

The CDR3 bases are TGCGCCAGCAGCCAGCCAAGAACTAGCGGGATACGAGAGCAGTTCTTC. Translation: CASSQPRTSGIREQFF. The rearrangement uses TRBV4-1 and TRBJ2-1, with 10 nucleotides matching TRBD2. The CDR3 runs to 16 residues. The V and J ends lost 3 bases and 10 bases, in that order; junction bases with no gene match: 12. Germline-derived CDR1 and CDR2 are MGHRA and YSYEKL.